The rows below give T cell receptor beta chains drawn from one sample of a study of blood T cell repertoires in COVID-19. The table came from immunoSEQ multiplex PCR; TCRdb's copy has only in-frame clones and leaves some out. The sample lists 170,000 or so clones, around nine tenths seen once, with 2.7% in the top ten. The specimen was peripheral blood. These receptors were taken from a man aged 40-49 years with active or convalescent COVID-19. Both conserved end residues are part of each CDR3. Fields, in order: clone size, V gene, D gene, J gene, CDR3 protein, CDR3 DNA. A D gene is named only where the DNA matches it firmly. Clone size appears in some rows only: once, few, many, or a class for an expanded clone.

size: -; V: TRBV5-4; D: -; J: TRBJ2-4; CDR3: CASSLAGTKNIQYF; DNA: TGTGCCAGCAGCTTAGCAGGTACCAAAAACATTCAGTACTTC
size: -; V: TRBV4-2; D: TRBD2; J: TRBJ2-1; CDR3: CASSQGGLAGRNEQFF; DNA: TGTGCCAGCAGCCAAGGGGGACTAGCGGGGAGGAATGAGCAGTTCTTC
size: -; V: TRBV20-1; D: -; J: TRBJ2-5; CDR3: CSELGGETQYF; DNA: TGCAGTGAGTTGGGGGGAGAGACCCAGTACTTC
size: -; V: TRBV6-2/TRBV6-3; D: TRBD2; J: TRBJ2-7; CDR3: CASSYPGTSGGLTYEQYF; DNA: TGTGCCAGCAGTTACCCCGGGACTAGCGGGGGGCTTACCTACGAGCAGTACTTC
size: -; V: TRBV5-1; D: TRBD2; J: TRBJ2-7; CDR3: CASSKAGGSSYEQYF; DNA: TGCGCCAGCAGCAAAGCGGGGGGCTCATCCTACGAGCAGTACTTC
size: -; V: TRBV28; D: -; J: TRBJ1-1; CDR3: CASSPNRVFNTEAFF; DNA: TGTGCCAGCAGTCCGAATCGGGTCTTCAACACTGAAGCTTTCTTT
size: -; V: TRBV2; D: -; J: TRBJ1-4; CDR3: CASRVQGEKLFF; DNA: TGTGCCAGCAGGGTACAGGGAGAAAAACTGTTTTTT
size: -; V: TRBV2; D: -; J: TRBJ1-6; CDR3: CASREGGSPLHF; DNA: TGTGCCAGTCGGGAGGGCGGTTCACCCCTCCACTTT
size: -; V: TRBV6-4; D: TRBD1; J: TRBJ1-2; CDR3: CASSDSSRQGYYGYTF; DNA: TGTGCCAGCAGTGACTCTTCTCGACAGGGCTACTATGGCTACACCTTC
size: -; V: TRBV3-1/TRBV3-2; D: -; J: TRBJ1-4; CDR3: CASSQEGGTKLFF; DNA: TGTGCCAGCAGCCAAGAAGGAGGGACAAAACTGTTTTTT
size: -; V: TRBV6-6; D: TRBD2; J: TRBJ2-7; CDR3: CASSYSAGGDYEQYF; DNA: TGTGCCAGCAGTTACTCGGCGGGGGGGGACTACGAGCAGTACTTC
size: -; V: TRBV7-9; D: TRBD1; J: TRBJ2-5; CDR3: CASSNDNGQGRRYF; DNA: TGTGCCAGCAGCAACGACAACGGACAGGGAAGACGGTACTTC
size: -; V: TRBV6-5; D: TRBD2; J: TRBJ2-3; CDR3: CASSSGGPVTDTQYF; DNA: TGTGCCAGCAGTAGCGGGGGGCCCGTCACAGATACGCAGTATTTT
size: -; V: TRBV19; D: TRBD2; J: TRBJ2-4; CDR3: CASSIGGYDNIQYF; DNA: TGTGCCAGTAGTATCGGGGGGTATGATAACATTCAGTACTTC
size: -; V: TRBV30; D: -; J: TRBJ1-6; CDR3: CAWSYRVMNSPLHF; DNA: TGTGCCTGGAGTTACAGGGTCATGAATTCACCCCTCCACTTT
size: -; V: TRBV2; D: TRBD1; J: TRBJ2-3; CDR3: CASLGQGLDTQYF; DNA: TGTGCCAGCTTGGGACAGGGGTTGGATACGCAGTATTTT
size: -; V: TRBV5-1; D: TRBD2; J: TRBJ2-3; CDR3: CASSLGASGGADTQYF; DNA: TGCGCCAGCAGCTTGGGCGCTAGCGGGGGCGCAGATACGCAGTATTTT
size: -; V: TRBV7-9; D: -; J: TRBJ1-4; CDR3: CASSLEELNEKLFF; DNA: TGTGCCAGCAGCTTAGAAGAACTTAATGAAAAACTGTTTTTT
size: -; V: TRBV27; D: TRBD1; J: TRBJ1-5; CDR3: CASRARTGYQPQHF; DNA: TGTGCCAGCAGAGCGCGGACAGGGTATCAGCCCCAGCATTTT
size: -; V: TRBV27; D: TRBD1; J: TRBJ2-1; CDR3: CASSVTGGDNEQFF; DNA: TGTGCCAGCAGTGTGACAGGGGGGGACAATGAGCAGTTCTTC
size: -; V: TRBV11-3; D: -; J: TRBJ1-1; CDR3: CASTLGDEAFF; DNA: TGTGCCAGCACCCTCGGGGATGAAGCTTTCTTT
size: -; V: TRBV5-6; D: -; J: TRBJ2-2; CDR3: CASSLISGELFF; DNA: TGTGCCAGCAGCTTGATATCTGGGGAGCTGTTTTTT
size: -; V: TRBV6-6; D: TRBD2; J: TRBJ2-7; CDR3: CASRSRLAGGSYEQYF; DNA: TGTGCCAGCAGAAGCCGCCTAGCGGGGGGCTCCTACGAGCAGTACTTC
size: once; V: TRBV7-6; D: -; J: TRBJ2-7; CDR3: CASSPDISYEQYF; DNA: TGTGCCAGCAGCCCCGACATCTCCTACGAGCAGTACTTC
size: -; V: TRBV5-4; D: TRBD1; J: TRBJ1-1; CDR3: CASSRWTGAEAFF; DNA: TGTGCCAGCAGCCGCTGGACAGGGGCTGAAGCTTTCTTT
size: -; V: TRBV13; D: TRBD1; J: TRBJ1-3; CDR3: CASSSGTASGNTIYF; DNA: TGTGCCAGCAGCTCCGGGACAGCCTCTGGAAACACCATATATTTT
size: -; V: TRBV7-2; D: -; J: TRBJ1-6; CDR3: CASSSSSSDRRNSPLHF; DNA: TGTGCCAGCAGCTCGAGCAGCTCGGACAGAAGAAATTCACCCCTCCACTTT
size: once; V: TRBV5-1; D: -; J: TRBJ2-7; CDR3: CASSSGTGGGEQYF; DNA: TGCGCCAGCAGCTCCGGAACAGGGGGGGGCGAGCAGTACTTC
size: -; V: TRBV5-1; D: TRBD1; J: TRBJ2-6; CDR3: CASSLEGSTGTGANVLTF; DNA: TGCGCCAGCAGCTTGGAAGGTTCGACAGGGACTGGGGCCAACGTCCTGACTTTC
size: -; V: TRBV2; D: -; J: TRBJ2-5; CDR3: CASSQGTGQETQYF; DNA: TGTGCCAGCAGTCAGGGGACCGGACAAGAGACCCAGTACTTC
size: -; V: TRBV7-8; D: TRBD1; J: TRBJ2-5; CDR3: CASSRGQQETQYF; DNA: TGTGCCAGCAGCCGGGGACAGCAAGAGACCCAGTACTTC
size: -; V: TRBV6-6; D: -; J: TRBJ1-3; CDR3: CASSDRGTPEDTIYF; DNA: TGTGCCAGCAGTGACAGAGGGACACCCGAAGACACCATATATTTT
size: -; V: TRBV4-2; D: -; J: TRBJ2-3; CDR3: CASSQDFPGDTQYF; DNA: TGTGCCAGCAGCCAAGATTTTCCCGGAGATACGCAGTATTTT
size: -; V: TRBV9; D: TRBD2; J: TRBJ2-5; CDR3: CASSNRTSGGKETQYF; DNA: TGTGCCAGCAGCAACCGGACTAGCGGGGGGAAGGAGACCCAGTACTTC
size: -; V: TRBV4-2; D: -; J: TRBJ1-6; CDR3: CASSHGQTNSPLHF; DNA: TGTGCCAGCAGCCACGGACAGACTAATTCACCCCTCCACTTT
size: -; V: TRBV4-1; D: -; J: TRBJ2-3; CDR3: CASSQESLRFDSTDTQYF; DNA: TGCGCCAGCAGCCAAGAGAGCCTGAGATTTGATAGCACAGATACGCAGTATTTT
size: -; V: TRBV28; D: -; J: TRBJ1-4; CDR3: CAGSGTNEKLFF; DNA: TGTGCCGGCTCGGGGACTAATGAAAAACTGTTTTTT
size: -; V: TRBV7-3; D: TRBD1; J: TRBJ1-1; CDR3: CASSLIGQGKNTEAFF; DNA: TGTGCCAGCAGCTTAATAGGACAGGGTAAAAACACTGAAGCTTTCTTT
size: -; V: TRBV7-9; D: -; J: TRBJ1-5; CDR3: CASSLGENQPQHF; DNA: TGTGCCAGCAGCTTAGGAGAGAATCAGCCCCAGCATTTT
size: -; V: TRBV9; D: -; J: TRBJ2-7; CDR3: CASSVGEGVYYEQYF; DNA: TGTGCCAGCAGCGTAGGAGAGGGGGTGTACTACGAGCAGTACTTC
size: -; V: TRBV5-1; D: -; J: TRBJ2-1; CDR3: CASSLGINYNEQFF; DNA: TGCGCCAGCAGCTTGGGTATAAACTACAATGAGCAGTTCTTC
size: -; V: TRBV7-2; D: -; J: TRBJ2-4; CDR3: CASSLARGPRAKNIQYF; DNA: TGTGCCAGCAGCTTAGCGCGGGGACCGAGGGCCAAAAACATTCAGTACTTC
size: -; V: TRBV6-1; D: -; J: TRBJ1-3; CDR3: CASSEGTASGNTIYF; DNA: TGTGCCAGCAGTGAAGGGACAGCCTCTGGAAACACCATATATTTT
size: -; V: TRBV7-3; D: -; J: TRBJ2-3; CDR3: CASSQGAGVTDTQYF; DNA: TGTGCCAGCAGCCAGGGGGCGGGGGTCACAGATACGCAGTATTTT
size: -; V: TRBV19; D: -; J: TRBJ1-5; CDR3: CASHDKGAVGQPQHF; DNA: TGTGCCAGTCACGACAAAGGGGCGGTAGGTCAGCCCCAGCATTTT
size: -; V: TRBV29-1; D: -; J: TRBJ2-5; CDR3: CSVGRQAPAETQYF; DNA: TGCAGCGTTGGGAGACAGGCCCCAGCGGAGACCCAGTACTTC
size: few; V: TRBV12-3/TRBV12-4; D: -; J: TRBJ1-5; CDR3: CASSREINQPQHF; DNA: TGTGCCAGCAGCAGGGAAATTAATCAGCCCCAGCATTTT
size: -; V: TRBV6-2/TRBV6-3; D: TRBD1; J: TRBJ2-7; CDR3: CASSYTGTGGYEQYF; DNA: TGTGCCAGCAGTTACACCGGGACAGGGGGCTACGAGCAGTACTTC
size: -; V: TRBV4-3; D: -; J: TRBJ1-1; CDR3: CASSQGIEAFF; DNA: TGCGCCAGCAGCCAAGGTATTGAAGCTTTCTTT
size: -; V: TRBV27; D: TRBD1; J: TRBJ1-2; CDR3: CASSSTGGHGYTF; DNA: TGTGCCAGCAGCTCGACAGGGGGCCATGGCTACACCTTC
size: -; V: TRBV5-1; D: -; J: TRBJ1-2; CDR3: CASSTEGANYGYTF; DNA: TGCGCCAGCAGCACAGAGGGGGCTAACTATGGCTACACCTTC
size: -; V: TRBV12-5; D: TRBD2; J: TRBJ2-2; CDR3: CASAVAYGGADGELFF; DNA: TGTGCTAGTGCCGTTGCTTACGGGGGGGCGGACGGGGAGCTGTTTTTT
size: once; V: TRBV4-2; D: TRBD2; J: TRBJ2-3; CDR3: CASSQGRRRGVGTDTQYF; DNA: TGTGCCAGCAGCCAAGGGAGGCGGCGGGGGGTAGGAACAGATACGCAGTATTTT
size: once; V: TRBV3-1/TRBV3-2; D: -; J: TRBJ1-2; CDR3: CASSQDGSYGYTF; DNA: TGTGCCAGCAGCCAAGACGGTTCCTATGGCTACACCTTC
size: -; V: TRBV28; D: -; J: TRBJ1-5; CDR3: CASSLPGGSQPQHF; DNA: TGTGCCAGCAGTTTACCGGGGGGTAGCCAGCCCCAGCATTTT
size: -; V: TRBV6-6; D: -; J: TRBJ1-1; CDR3: CASSYSQGRVNTEAFF; DNA: TGTGCCAGCAGTTACTCTCAGGGGCGGGTGAACACTGAAGCTTTCTTT
size: -; V: TRBV27; D: -; J: TRBJ2-7; CDR3: CASSTRHGYEQYF; DNA: TGTGCCAGCAGTACTCGACATGGCTACGAGCAGTACTTC
size: -; V: TRBV2; D: -; J: TRBJ1-1; CDR3: CASSEHSTEAFF; DNA: TGTGCCAGCAGTGAGCATAGCACTGAAGCTTTCTTT
size: -; V: TRBV28; D: -; J: TRBJ1-5; CDR3: CASRSSNQPQHF; DNA: TGTGCCAGCAGAAGCAGCAATCAGCCCCAGCATTTT